Listed below are T cell receptor beta chains from one sample, sequenced in a study of T cells in Graves' hyperthyroidism and ophthalmopathy. TCRdb processed the multiplex PCR reads anew with MiXCR; each CDR3 protein has one entry. Of 400,000 or so distinct CDR3 sequences listed, about 14% are singletons. Sequences were obtained from blood. Source of these receptors: a woman in her twenties or thirties with Graves' ophthalmopathy. Both conserved end residues are trimmed from each CDR3. The order of the fields is V gene, J gene, CDR3 protein.

TRBV29-1	TRBJ2-7	SVEGRSAGSYYEQY
TRBV4-2	TRBJ1-3	ASSQERMGGRRDTIY
TRBV28	TRBJ1-5	ASIGRNQPQH
TRBV27	TRBJ1-4	ASSLYYLGGGDEKLF
TRBV20-1	TRBJ2-7	SARDFRGGASYEQY
TRBV20-1	TRBJ1-5	SATGTANQPQH
TRBV20-1	TRBJ2-1	SAIGTGSGRTYNEQF
TRBV5-1	TRBJ1-4	ASSLASSEKLF
TRBV13	TRBJ2-1	ASSGDRGPNEQF
TRBV6-1	TRBJ1-2	ASSHTGGEGYT
TRBV10-3	TRBJ2-7	AISESKAPEQY
TRBV3-1	TRBJ1-3	ASSQGPGNTIY
TRBV20-1	TRBJ2-1	SARAPGGSYNEQF
TRBV30	TRBJ1-1	AWSQGEAF
TRBV4-1	TRBJ2-7	ASSQSPARNTYEQY
TRBV20-1	TRBJ2-7	SGGYEQY
TRBV30	TRBJ2-6	AWTAGGSSGANVLT
TRBV2	TRBJ1-2	ASNSGRSYT
TRBV9	TRBJ2-2	ASSGGAGRRTGELF
TRBV15	TRBJ1-5	ATSRDLGGWAQH
TRBV6-2/TRBV6-3	TRBJ2-7	ASSYSSEGSYEQY
TRBV6-1	TRBJ2-3	ASSVNREPDTQY
TRBV28	TRBJ1-5	ASSLGAVDNQPQH
TRBV24-1	TRBJ2-2	ATSDLGDRNTGELF
TRBV11-2	TRBJ1-1	ASSPWVRKNTEAF
TRBV28	TRBJ1-2	AGGENYGYT
TRBV5-6	TRBJ2-3	ASSLVEGARRDTQY
TRBV18	TRBJ2-3	ASSLQGAVTDTQY
TRBV19	TRBJ2-1	ASSIRGNREQF
TRBV20-1	TRBJ2-1	SAQLGQGNSYNEQF
TRBV20-1	TRBJ2-7	SARGGPDRGYEQY
TRBV6-1	TRBJ2-4	ASSEALGGENIQY
TRBV28	TRBJ1-2	ASSRSGTDYGYT
TRBV3-1	TRBJ1-4	ASSPDIRAEKLF
TRBV2	TRBJ1-1	ASSDYRATEAF
TRBV28	TRBJ2-7	ASSLYGIYEQY
TRBV12-3/TRBV12-4	TRBJ2-3	ASSLMAGAVTDTQY
TRBV11-1	TRBJ1-1	ASSSGLEAEAF
TRBV19	TRBJ2-1	ASSIVYSGGNNEQF
TRBV18	TRBJ2-3	ASSPVSLSGSGGDTQY
TRBV20-1	TRBJ2-1	SAPRTGEDEQF
TRBV20-1	TRBJ2-3	SAGGTLPDTQY
TRBV7-3	TRBJ2-3	ASSSYGGRDTQY
TRBV10-2	TRBJ1-3	ASSESDLLALGNTIY
TRBV12-3/TRBV12-4	TRBJ1-5	ASSLTGAGGGPQH
TRBV10-2	TRBJ2-7	ASSEYQYYEQY
TRBV10-1	TRBJ2-7	ASSESGLNINEQY
TRBV5-1	TRBJ2-7	ASSLGGAGYEQY
TRBV2	TRBJ2-7	ASSAPWGVYEQY
TRBV10-3	TRBJ1-1	AISDAQQTEAF